This T cell receptor (beta chain) was found in a study of blood T cell repertoires in COVID-19. About the study: The study drew acute and convalescent COVID-19 samples from the United States, Italy and Spain. PBMCs, B-cell-depleted T cells, or T cells were the source of the cDNA or gDNA that made up the material.

Trimming took 0 bases from V and 6 from J; bases not matched to a gene: 11. This CDR3 region has 16 residues. Germline CDR1 is SGDLS and CDR2 is YYNGEE. In the original workflow: Researchers report that nucleated cell counts were estimated from reference gene primer amplification. Sequenced by immunoSEQ multiplex PCR; TCRdb stores in-frame clones only, minus some. The V and J calls and clone size come from that table; D and trimming were worked out from the DNA. The sample has about 210,000 clones, approximately 90% seen once. The chain is built from TRBV9 and TRBJ1-2; 7 bases line up with TRBD1. Sequenced material: peripheral blood. The TCR was taken from a man aged 60-69 years who had recovered from COVID-19. CDR3 sequence reads: CASSVDQGGRWNGYTF. The CDR3, as DNA: TGTGCCAGCAGCGTAGATCAGGGGGGCAGGTGGAATGGCTACACCTTC.